The TCR beta chain under discussion was sequenced for a study of shared clonotypes between healthy human individuals. Study outcomes and limitations: Larger estimated richness was generally seen in naive subsets than in memory subsets.

Sequenced by immunoSEQ multiplex PCR; TCRdb stores in-frame clones only, minus some. In the table there are 2 million to 3 million clones, over 85% of which are singletons. Comments on this clone: What it recognizes is unknown.

CDR1 is SGHTA and CDR2 is FQGTGA in the germline V gene. With 3 bases removed from V and 4 bases from J, the gap between germline ends came to 15 bases. This CDR3 has 15 amino acids. The sequenced sample consisted of naive CD4+ T cells from PBMCs. The subset was: CD45RA+ positively selected. The chain couples TRBV7-3 to TRBJ1-1; tentative D call: TRBD1 (6 bases). The TCR sequence derives from a man aged 18 to 29 in good health. Some clones in this sample may be carry-over from other donors' samples. The CDR3 DNA follows: TGTGCCAGCAGCTTCGGGGGGCCTGGAGGCACTGAAGCTTTCTTT. It encodes CASSFGGPGGTEAFF. The full variable domain, completed using reference TRBV7-3 and TRBJ1-1, is GAGVSQTPSNKVTEKGKYVELRCDPISGHTALYWYRQSLGQGPEFLIYFQGTGAADDSGLPNDRFFAVRPEGSVSTLKIQRTERGDSAVYLCASSFGGPGGTEAFFGQGTRLTVV.